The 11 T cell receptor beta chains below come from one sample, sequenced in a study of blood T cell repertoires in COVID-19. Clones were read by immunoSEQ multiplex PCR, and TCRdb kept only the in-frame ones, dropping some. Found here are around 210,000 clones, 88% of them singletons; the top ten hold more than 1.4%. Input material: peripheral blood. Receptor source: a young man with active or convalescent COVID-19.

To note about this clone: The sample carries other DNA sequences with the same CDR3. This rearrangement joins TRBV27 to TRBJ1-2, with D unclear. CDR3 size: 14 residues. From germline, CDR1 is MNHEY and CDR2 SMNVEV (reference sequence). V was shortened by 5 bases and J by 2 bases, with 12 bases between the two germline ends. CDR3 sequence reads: CASSPPDSNYGYTF. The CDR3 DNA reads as TGTGCCAGCAGTCCGCCGGACTCCAACTATGGCTACACCTTC.

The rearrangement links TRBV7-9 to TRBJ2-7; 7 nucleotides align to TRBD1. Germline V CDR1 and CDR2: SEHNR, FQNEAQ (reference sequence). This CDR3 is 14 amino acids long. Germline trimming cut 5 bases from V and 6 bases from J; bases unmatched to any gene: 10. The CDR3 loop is CASSLETGHSEQYF. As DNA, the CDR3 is TGTGCCAGCAGCCTGGAGACAGGGCATTCCGAGCAGTACTTC.

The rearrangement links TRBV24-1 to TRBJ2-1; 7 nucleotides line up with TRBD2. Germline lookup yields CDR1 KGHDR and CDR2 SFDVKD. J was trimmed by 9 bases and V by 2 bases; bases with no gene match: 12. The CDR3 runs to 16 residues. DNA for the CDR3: TGTGCCACCAGTGATTCTCGGCGGGAGATATATAGTGAGCAGTTCTTC. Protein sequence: CATSDSRREIYSEQFF.

The CDR3 sequence: CASGRGSVDEQFF. CDR3 in DNA: TGTGCTAGTGGCCGGGGGTCCGTGGATGAGCAGTTCTTC. The chain carries TRBV12-5 and TRBJ2-1; the D gene is possibly TRBD2 (6 bases). Trimming took off 6 bases at V and 8 bases at J, with 14 bases between the two ends. Germline-derived CDR1 and CDR2 are LGHNT and FRNRAP. The CDR3 sequence is 13 residues long.

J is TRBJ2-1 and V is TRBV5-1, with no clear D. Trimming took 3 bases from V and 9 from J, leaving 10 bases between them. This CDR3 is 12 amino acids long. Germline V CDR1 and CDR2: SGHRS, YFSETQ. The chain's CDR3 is CASSSTSVEQFF. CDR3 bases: TGCGCCAGCAGCTCCACATCAGTTGAGCAGTTCTTC.

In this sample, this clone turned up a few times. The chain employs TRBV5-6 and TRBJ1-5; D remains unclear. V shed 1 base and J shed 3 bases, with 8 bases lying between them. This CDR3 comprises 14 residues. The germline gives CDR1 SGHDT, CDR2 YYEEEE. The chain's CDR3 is CASSLRGPNQPQHF. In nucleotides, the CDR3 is TGTGCCAGCAGCTTGCGCGGCCCCAATCAGCCCCAGCATTTT.

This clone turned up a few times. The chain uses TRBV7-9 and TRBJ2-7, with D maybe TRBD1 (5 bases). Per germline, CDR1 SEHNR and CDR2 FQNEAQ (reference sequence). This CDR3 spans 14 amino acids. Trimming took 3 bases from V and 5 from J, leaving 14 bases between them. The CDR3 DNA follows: TGTGCCAGCAGCTTGGCTCAGGGTTCAGACGAGCAGTACTTC. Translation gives CASSLAQGSDEQYF.

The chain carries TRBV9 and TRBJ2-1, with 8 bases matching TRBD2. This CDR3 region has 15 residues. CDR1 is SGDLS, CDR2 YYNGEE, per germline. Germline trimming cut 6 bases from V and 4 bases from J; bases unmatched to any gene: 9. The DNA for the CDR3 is TGTGCCAGCACCATGCGGGAGGAGAGTTACAATGAGCAGTTCTTC. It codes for CASTMREESYNEQFF.

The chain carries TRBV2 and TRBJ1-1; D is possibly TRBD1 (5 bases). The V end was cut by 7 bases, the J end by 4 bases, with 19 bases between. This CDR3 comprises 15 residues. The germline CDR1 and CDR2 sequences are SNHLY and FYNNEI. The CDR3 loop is CASNSMGGGGTEAFF. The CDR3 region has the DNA TGTGCCAGCAATTCTATGGGGGGGGGAGGCACTGAAGCTTTCTTT. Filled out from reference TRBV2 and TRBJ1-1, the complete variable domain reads EPEVTQTPSHQVTQMGQEVILRCVPISNHLYFYWYRQILGQKVEFLVSFYNNEISEKSEIFDDQFSVERPDGSNFTLKIRSTKLEDSAMYFCASNSMGGGGTEAFFGQGTRLTVV.

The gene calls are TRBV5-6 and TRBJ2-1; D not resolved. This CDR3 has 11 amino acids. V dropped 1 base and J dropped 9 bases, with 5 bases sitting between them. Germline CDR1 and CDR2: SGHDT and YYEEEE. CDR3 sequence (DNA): TGTGCCAGCAGCTTGTCTAGTGAGCAGTTCTTC. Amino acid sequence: CASSLSSEQFF.

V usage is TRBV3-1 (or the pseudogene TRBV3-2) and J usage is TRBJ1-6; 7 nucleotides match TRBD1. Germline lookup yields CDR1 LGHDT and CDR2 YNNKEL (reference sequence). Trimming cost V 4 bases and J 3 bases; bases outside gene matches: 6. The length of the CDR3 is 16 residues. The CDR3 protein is CASSPETGLYNSPLHF. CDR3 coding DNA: TGTGCCAGCAGCCCGGAGACAGGGCTCTATAATTCACCCCTCCACTTT.